These 2 T cell receptor beta chains were sequenced from one sample in a study of CD8+ T cells in alopecia areata. RNA extraction was followed by reverse transcription into cDNA, which acted as the sequencing template. Sequenced by immunoSEQ multiplex PCR; TCRdb stores in-frame clones only, minus some. The sample holds over 80,000 clones; 44% are singletons and the top ten take around 19%. The treatment denotes: oral pan-JAK inhibitor, 5-10 mg twice daily. The sequencing used CD8+ T cells sorted from blood, collected at week 24, from a patient treated with tofacitinib. The receptors come from a human donor with alopecia areata.

The V and J genes are TRBV28 and TRBJ2-7; 8 bases map to TRBD2. The CDR3 is 14 residues long. Germline loops: CDR1 MDHEN, CDR2 SYDVKM. The ends lost 6 bases at V and 5 bases at J; junction bases unmatched: 9. CDR3 residues: CASRILAGGHEQYF. CDR3 coding DNA: TGTGCCAGCAGGATCCTGGCGGGGGGCCACGAGCAGTACTTC.

The chain couples TRBV7-7 to TRBJ2-3; 7 nucleotides line up with TRBD1. The trim removed 6 bases at V and 6 bases at J, leaving 15 bases unmatched. The germline V gene encodes CDR1 SSHAT and CDR2 FNYEAQ (reference sequence). The CDR3 has 16 amino acids. CDR3 residues: CASRPIPPGQIDTQYF. The CDR3 DNA follows: TGTGCCAGCAGACCCATACCACCGGGACAGATCGATACGCAGTATTTT. Supplemented by reference TRBV7-7 and TRBJ2-3, the full variable domain reads GAGVSQSPRYKVTKRGQDVTLRCDPISSHATLYWYQQALGQGPEFLTYFNYEAQPDKSGLPSDRFSAERPEGSISTLTIQRTEQRDSAMYRCASRPIPPGQIDTQYFGPGTRLTVL.